These 17 T cell receptor beta chains originate from one sample sequenced in a study of blood T cell repertoires in COVID-19. Sequenced by immunoSEQ multiplex PCR; TCRdb stores in-frame clones only, minus some. The data hold over 150,000 clones, with roughly 87% observed a single time. Sequencing was carried out using PBMCs or T cells enriched from blood (not recorded which). These receptors came from a woman aged 50 to 60 who had recovered from COVID-19.

This chain uses TRBV6-5 with TRBJ1-2; 8 positions agree with TRBD1. Trimming cost V 7 bases and J 4 bases; bases outside gene matches: 8. Germline V CDR1 and CDR2: MNHEY, SVGAGI. CDR3 length: 14 residues. The CDR3 here is CASMNQGASYGYTF. CDR3 in DNA: TGTGCCAGCATGAACCAGGGGGCTAGCTATGGCTACACCTTC.

V is TRBV10-1 and J is TRBJ2-3, with 9 bases aligning to TRBD2. V shed 0 bases and J 5 bases; nucleotides not matched to a gene: 3. Per the germline V gene, CDR1 is WNHNN and CDR2 is SYGVQD (reference sequence). This CDR3 spans 15 amino acids. The CDR3 here is CASSESLAGVDTQYF. The CDR3 DNA reads as TGCGCCAGCAGTGAGTCCTTAGCGGGAGTAGATACGCAGTATTTT.

This chain uses TRBV2 with TRBJ1-3; D unresolved. The V gene's germline CDR1 is SNHLY and CDR2 FYNNEI. This CDR3 is built from 13 residues. The V end was cut by 6 bases, the J end by 2 bases, with 8 bases between. The CDR3 here is CASRPVPGNTIYF. CDR3 DNA sequence: TGTGCCAGCAGGCCAGTTCCTGGAAACACCATATATTTT.

This clone has only a few counts. The V and J genes are TRBV27 and TRBJ2-7; TRBD1 matches at 7 bases. The CDR3 has 13 amino acids. V gave up 6 bases and J gave up 3 bases; unmatched junction bases: 5. The germline V gene encodes CDR1 MNHEY and CDR2 SMNVEV (reference sequence). CDR3 in amino acids: CASRPTGVYEQYF. The CDR3 DNA sequence: TGTGCCAGCAGACCTACAGGGGTCTACGAGCAGTACTTC.

Only one count was recorded for this clone. J is TRBJ2-7 and V is TRBV5-4; 9 bases match TRBD1. This CDR3 is 15 amino acids long. Germline CDR1 and CDR2: SGHNT and YYREEE (reference sequence). The V and J ends lost 1 base and 4 bases, in that order; junction bases with no gene match: 6. The CDR3 DNA reads TGTGCCAGCAGCTTGCTGGGACAGGGAGGGTACGAGCAGTACTTC. It translates to CASSLLGQGGYEQYF.

CDR3 in amino acids: CASSLGAGGLPGELFF. The CDR3, as DNA: TGCGCCAGCAGCTTGGGTGCCGGGGGACTGCCCGGGGAGCTGTTTTTT. The V and J genes are TRBV5-1 and TRBJ2-2; a weak D match, TRBD2 (6 bases). Germline V gene sequence: CDR1 SGHRS, CDR2 YFSETQ. This CDR3 has 16 residues. V gave up 0 bases and J gave up 6 bases, with 15 bases separating them.

The table lists this clone with a few counts. This chain uses TRBV6-5 with TRBJ2-7; D might be TRBD1 (7 bases). CDR1 and CDR2 (germline): MNHEY, SVGAGI. Trimming shortened V by 0 bases and J by 3 bases, and 12 bases separated the two germline ends. CDR3 size: 15 residues. The CDR3 protein is CASSYSSGGIYEQYF. CDR3 nucleotides: TGTGCCAGCAGTTACTCCTCAGGGGGGATCTACGAGCAGTACTTC.

The DNA for the CDR3 is TGTGCCAGCAGTTTATCTTGGAGCGGGGTCCAGCGCACCTTC. It translates to CASSLSWSGVQRTF. The chain combines TRBV28 with TRBJ1-2, with unresolved D. V was pared by 1 base and J by 13 bases, with 19 bases between. The CDR3 is 14 residues long. Per germline, CDR1 MDHEN and CDR2 SYDVKM.

V and J are TRBV5-5 and TRBJ2-1; D is possibly TRBD1 (6 bases). CDR1 SGHKS and CDR2 YYEKEE come from the germline V gene (reference sequence). CDR3 size: 14 residues. Deletions cut 2 bases from V and 5 bases from J, with 11 bases between. The CDR3 loop is CASSFIGTNNEQFF. DNA of the CDR3: TGTGCCAGCAGCTTCATTGGGACAAACAATGAGCAGTTCTTC.

This chain connects TRBV28 to TRBJ2-7; TRBD1 matches 9 bases. Trimming at V came to 5 bases and at J to 6 bases, leaving 8 bases not matched to a gene. The CDR3 runs 14 residues. CDR1 is MDHEN and CDR2 is SYDVKM in the germline V gene. This CDR3 is CASSLQGAGGEQYF. CDR3 coding DNA: TGTGCCAGCAGTCTACAGGGGGCTGGTGGCGAGCAGTACTTC.

This sequence joins TRBV5-1 and TRBJ1-2, with a tentative D call TRBD1 (5 bases). The CDR3 has 14 residues. The germline V gene encodes CDR1 SGHRS and CDR2 YFSETQ. The germline V and J ends were trimmed by 3 bases and 6 bases, with 15 bases remaining between them. The CDR3 DNA reads as TGCGCCAGCAGCTCCGAATACGCGGGGGATGGCTACACCTTC. Translated: CASSSEYAGDGYTF.

The chain couples TRBV28 to TRBJ1-5; no clear D gene. Germline CDR1 reads MDHEN; CDR2 reads SYDVKM. The germline V and J ends were trimmed by 5 bases and 5 bases, with 7 bases remaining between them. The CDR3 runs to 12 residues. The CDR3: CASSLTYQPQHF. The CDR3 DNA follows: TGTGCCAGCAGTCTAACCTATCAGCCCCAGCATTTT.

The V gene is TRBV7-6, the J gene TRBJ1-1; D might be TRBD1 (5 bases). Germline V gene sequence: CDR1 SGHVS, CDR2 FNYEAQ. The CDR3 totals 13 residues. With 4 bases removed from V and 2 bases from J, the gap between germline ends came to 8 bases. This chain's CDR3 is CASSSGVNTEAFF. The CDR3 region has the DNA TGTGCCAGCAGCTCGGGGGTCAACACTGAAGCTTTCTTT.

The gene calls are TRBV2 and TRBJ1-1; 12 bases match TRBD1. This CDR3 comprises 16 residues. Germline V gene data show CDR1 as SNHLY and CDR2 as FYNNEI. V shed 3 bases and J 10 bases; nucleotides not matched to a gene: 12. The CDR3 sequence is CASSEESLGQGAGAFF. The CDR3 region has the DNA TGTGCCAGCAGTGAGGAGTCGTTGGGACAGGGGGCAGGAGCTTTCTTT.

The rearrangement joins TRBV11-2 to TRBJ1-2, with D hard to call. The CDR3 is made up of 15 amino acids. Germline V gene data show CDR1 as SGHAT and CDR2 as FQNNGV. Trimming removed 4 bases at V and 1 base at J, with 13 bases between. CDR3 loop: CASSSNNLLNYGYTF. CDR3 coding DNA: TGTGCCAGCAGCTCAAACAACCTCCTTAACTATGGCTACACCTTC. The variable domain in full, completed from reference TRBV11-2 and TRBJ1-2, reads EAGVAQSPRYKIIEKRQSVAFWCNPISGHATLYWYQQILGQGPKLLIQFQNNGVVDDSQLPKDRFSAERLKGVDSTLKIQPAKLEDSAVYLCASSSNNLLNYGYTFGSGTRLTVV.

CDR3 bases: TGCGCCAGCAGTGAATCTGGGGGCGGAAACACCATATATTTT. It yields the protein CASSESGGGNTIYF. The chain uses TRBV10-2 and TRBJ1-3, with D tentatively TRBD1 (6 bases). Germline V CDR1 and CDR2: WSHSY, SAAADI. This CDR3 is built from 14 residues. With 3 bases removed from V and 4 bases from J, the gap between germline ends came to 10 bases.

The V and J genes are TRBV19 and TRBJ1-1; 8 bases map to TRBD1. The CDR3 extends over 16 amino acids. Trimming removed 9 bases from V and 5 bases from J; junction bases left unmatched: 17. Germline lookup yields CDR1 LNHDA and CDR2 SQIVND (reference sequence). The CDR3, as DNA: TGTGCCAGCCGCAATACAGGGGGGCTTGGAGAAACTGAAGCTTTCTTT. Its translation: CASRNTGGLGETEAFF. Filled out from reference TRBV19 and TRBJ1-1, the complete variable domain reads DGGITQSPKYLFRKEGQNVTLSCEQNLNHDAMYWYRQDPGQGLRLIYYSQIVNDFQKGDIAEGYSVSREKKESFPLTVTSAQKNPTAFYLCASRNTGGLGETEAFFGQGTRLTVV.